The 15 T cell receptor beta chains below come from one sample, sequenced in a study of blood T cell repertoires in COVID-19. The repertoire was sequenced with immunoSEQ multiplex PCR; TCRdb's copy has only in-frame clones and lacks some. Among around 400,000 clones listed, 70% to 90% were seen once. The specimen was peripheral blood. Receptor source: a woman aged 25-40 years with COVID-19, enrolled during active disease.

The V and J genes are TRBV27 and TRBJ2-1; TRBD2 is a possible D gene (6 bases). The germline gives CDR1 MNHEY, CDR2 SMNVEV (reference sequence). V lost 2 bases, J lost 5 bases, and 7 bases lay in between. This CDR3 has 13 residues. CDR3 bases: TGTGCCAGCAGTTTAGGAGGGGACAATGAGCAGTTCTTC. Translated, it gives CASSLGGDNEQFF.

The chain is built from TRBV5-1 and TRBJ2-2; D is unclear. V dropped 4 bases and J dropped 4 bases, with 20 bases sitting between them. Per germline, CDR1 SGHRS and CDR2 YFSETQ. CDR3 length equals 17 residues. CDR3 DNA sequence: TGCGCCAGCAGCCGACGAGGTCCCAGATCGGGCACCGGGGAGCTGTTTTTT. Encoded protein: CASSRRGPRSGTGELFF.

The chain joins TRBV19 to TRBJ1-4, with D hard to call. This CDR3 contains 15 residues. In germline, CDR1 is LNHDA, CDR2 SQIVND (reference sequence). V gave up 6 bases and J gave up 4 bases, with 15 bases separating them. The chain's CDR3 is CASRPSRVVNEKLFF. The CDR3, as DNA: TGTGCCAGTAGACCCTCCCGGGTGGTTAATGAAAAACTGTTTTTT.

This clone has only one observation. The genes are TRBV9 and TRBJ2-7, with D perhaps TRBD2 (5 bases). The CDR3 runs 14 residues. V was clipped by 0 bases and J by 5 bases, with 12 bases between them. The germline gives CDR1 SGDLS, CDR2 YYNGEE. The CDR3 loop is CASSVAGESDEQYF. The CDR3 DNA follows: TGTGCCAGCAGCGTAGCCGGGGAAAGCGACGAGCAGTACTTC.

The chain joins TRBV9 to TRBJ2-7; 9 positions match TRBD2. CDR1 is SGDLS, CDR2 YYNGEE, per germline. With 0 bases clipped from V and 2 bases from J, the junction kept 3 bases outside the gene matches. The CDR3 has 15 residues. The CDR3 DNA sequence: TGTGCCAGCAGCGTAGAGCTAGCGGGGACCTACGAGCAGTACTTC. It codes for CASSVELAGTYEQYF.

The chain has TRBV3-1 (or the pseudogene TRBV3-2) and TRBJ2-5; 8 bases line up with TRBD1. Germline V lookup: CDR1 LGHDT, CDR2 YNNKEL (reference sequence). With V trimmed by 4 bases and J by 5 bases, 9 bases remained unmatched. The CDR3 runs 15 residues. The CDR3 sequence: CASSLGQGSWETQYF. In DNA, the CDR3 is TGTGCCAGCAGCCTTGGACAGGGAAGTTGGGAGACCCAGTACTTC.

The rearrangement links TRBV10-3 to TRBJ2-7, with TRBD2 as a possible D gene (6 bases). The CDR3 covers 17 residues. CDR1 and CDR2 from the germline V gene are ENHRY and SYGVKD. With 11 bases removed from V and 4 bases from J, the gap between germline ends came to 30 bases. The CDR3 nucleotides read TGTGCCGCCTACTCCCCCGCAGCCGCGGGACGGCCTTACGAGCAGTACTTC. Its protein is CAAYSPAAAGRPYEQYF.

This clone was recorded only once. This rearrangement joins TRBV30 to TRBJ1-2; D is unclear. The germline gives CDR1 GTSNPN, CDR2 SVGIG (reference sequence). The length of the CDR3 is 11 residues. V was pared by 0 bases and J by 12 bases, with 11 bases between. CDR3 amino acids: CAWSVWGEDTF. The CDR3 DNA reads TGTGCCTGGAGTGTTTGGGGAGAGGACACCTTC. Filled out from reference TRBV30 and TRBJ1-2, the complete variable domain reads SQTIHQWPATLVQPVGSPLSLECTVEGTSNPNLYWYRQAAGRGLQLLFYSVGIGQISSEVPQNLSASRPQDRQFILSSKKLLLSDSGFYLCAWSVWGEDTFGSGTRLTVV.

This chain uses TRBV20-1 with TRBJ2-7, with D unclear. This CDR3 contains 10 residues. Trimming removed 6 bases at V and 3 bases at J, with 6 bases between. Germline assignment: CDR1 DFQATT and CDR2 SNEGSKA (reference sequence). CDR3 sequence reads: CSARYYEQYF. The CDR3 coding sequence is TGCAGTGCCCGCTACTACGAGCAGTACTTC.

This chain uses TRBV10-2 with TRBJ1-1, with D tentatively TRBD1 (5 bases). V was clipped by 3 bases and J by 5 bases, with 13 bases between them. Germline-derived CDR1 and CDR2 are WSHSY and SAAADI. This CDR3 is 14 amino acids long. Here the CDR3 reads CASSESWGGTEAFF. The CDR3 DNA is TGCGCCAGCAGTGAATCGTGGGGGGGGACTGAAGCTTTCTTT.

This sequence joins TRBV27 and TRBJ2-6, with a tentative D call TRBD2 (5 bases). This CDR3 spans 14 amino acids. Germline V lookup: CDR1 MNHEY, CDR2 SMNVEV (reference sequence). V shed 2 bases and J shed 3 bases, with 5 bases lying between them. CDR3 region: CASSLAGGANVLTF. The CDR3, as DNA: TGTGCCAGCAGTTTAGCGGGTGGGGCCAACGTCCTGACTTTC.

In its sample, this clone was seen a few times. The chain joins TRBV5-4 to TRBJ1-2; possibly TRBD1 for D (6 bases). The V gene's germline CDR1 is SGHNT and CDR2 YYREEE (reference sequence). The CDR3 totals 15 residues. The germline V and J ends were trimmed by 0 bases and 4 bases, with 13 bases remaining between them. CDR3 DNA sequence: TGTGCCAGCAGCTTGGGGCTGACAGGAAGCTATGGCTACACCTTC. Translating gives CASSLGLTGSYGYTF. The full variable domain, rest sourced from reference TRBV5-4 and TRBJ1-2, is ETGVTQSPTHLIKTRGQQVTLRCSSQSGHNTVSWYQQALGQGPQFIFQYYREEENGRGNFPPRFSGLQFPNYSSELNVNALELDDSALYLCASSLGLTGSYGYTFGSGTRLTVV.

The chain uses TRBV6-5 and TRBJ2-7, with 14 bases that match TRBD2. This CDR3 comprises 15 residues. Germline assignment: CDR1 MNHEY and CDR2 SVGAGI. Unmatched junction bases numbered 5, after V lost 5 bases and J lost 5 bases. This chain's CDR3 is CASSLTSGRAHEQYF. As DNA, the CDR3 is TGTGCCAGCAGTCTGACTAGCGGGAGGGCCCACGAGCAGTACTTC.

The V and J genes are TRBV30 and TRBJ2-1; TRBD2 aligns across 11 bases. J lost 4 bases, V lost 3 bases, and 2 bases had no gene match. CDR3 length equals 14 residues. Germline CDR1 GTSNPN, CDR2 SVGIG (reference sequence). For the CDR3, the DNA is TGTGCCTGGAGCGTAGCGGGAGGGTACAATGAGCAGTTCTTC. Translated: CAWSVAGGYNEQFF.

The chain uses TRBV30 and TRBJ2-7; 8 nucleotides agree with TRBD2. The CDR3 contains 12 residues. V trimming: 2 bases; J trimming: 9 bases; junction bases outside the gene matches: 6. Germline V lookup: CDR1 GTSNPN, CDR2 SVGIG (reference sequence). The CDR3 sequence: CAWSTGGRGQYF. Written as DNA, the CDR3 is TGTGCCTGGAGTACGGGAGGGAGAGGGCAGTACTTC.